Listed below are T cell receptor beta chains from one sample, sequenced in a study of blood T cells in healthy people across ages. TCRdb independently ran MiXCR on the 5' RACE reads; one entry per CDR3 protein. The sample contains about 800,000 distinct CDR3 sequences, around a quarter of which appear only once. The sample was also linked to a second study, of T cells of mothers and their children.

The source material was blood. The receptors shown here come from a boy younger than 18 in good health. Each CDR3 is given with its conserved first and last residue. Fields, in order: J gene, D gene, V gene, CDR3 protein. The D gene is left open where the match is weak.

J: TRBJ1-5; D: TRBD1; V: TRBV27; CDR3: CASTQTGDGNQPQHF
J: .; D: .; V: TRBV29-1; CDR3: CSVDQGGTFDEQYF
J: TRBJ2-4; D: .; V: TRBV24-1; CDR3: CATSDLLFADKNIQYF
J: TRBJ2-7; D: TRBD1; V: TRBV20-1; CDR3: CSADRDRDSYEQYF
J: TRBJ1-5; D: .; V: TRBV27; CDR3: CASSTRDLSNQPQHF
J: TRBJ2-5; D: .; V: TRBV3-1; CDR3: CASSRPPEETQYF
J: TRBJ2-7; D: TRBD2; V: TRBV29-1; CDR3: CSVKIAGVAYEQYF
J: TRBJ2-2; D: .; V: TRBV29-1; CDR3: CSVRGAGELFF
J: TRBJ2-1; D: TRBD2; V: TRBV7-9; CDR3: CASSLELAGGAEQFF
J: .; D: .; V: TRBV6-2/TRBV6-3; CDR3: CASSYGRIYEQYF
J: TRBJ2-7; D: .; V: TRBV6-2/TRBV6-3; CDR3: CANSSTGALRGQQYF
J: TRBJ1-2; D: .; V: TRBV4-1; CDR3: CASSQGTESYGYTF
J: TRBJ1-3; D: .; V: TRBV19; CDR3: CATRISSGNTIYF
J: TRBJ2-4; D: TRBD1; V: TRBV4-3; CDR3: CASSPGQRSINIQYF
J: TRBJ2-1; D: .; V: TRBV19; CDR3: CASSIDGPYNEQFF
J: TRBJ2-3; D: .; V: TRBV9; CDR3: CASSVGPSTDTQYF
J: TRBJ2-5; D: .; V: TRBV7-9; CDR3: CASSLAGGKETQYF
J: .; D: .; V: TRBV20-1; CDR3: CSARDWREGVNEQFF
J: TRBJ2-7; D: .; V: TRBV5-1; CDR3: CASSAPTGYEQYF
J: TRBJ2-6; D: .; V: TRBV5-6; CDR3: CASSLYTPSSGANVLTF
J: TRBJ2-7; D: TRBD2; V: TRBV20-1; CDR3: CSAGGSGGFSYYEQYF
J: TRBJ1-1; D: .; V: TRBV9; CDR3: CASSVGEVADNTEAFF
J: TRBJ2-5; D: TRBD1; V: TRBV5-1; CDR3: CASSLSGQFGETQYF
J: TRBJ1-5; D: .; V: TRBV20-1; CDR3: CSARAHGGASNQPQHF
J: TRBJ2-1; D: .; V: TRBV7-2; CDR3: CASSLDRREQFF
J: TRBJ1-1; D: .; V: TRBV29-1; CDR3: CSVARGDTEAFF
J: TRBJ2-3; D: .; V: TRBV7-2; CDR3: CASSLRRDLTDTQYF